Below, one T cell receptor beta chain is given with its context. The entry originates in a study of blood T cell repertoires in COVID-19. Study details: Some COVID-19 samples were acute and others convalescent; all came from the United States, Italy and Spain. PBMCs, B-cell-depleted T cells, or T cells were the source of the cDNA or gDNA that made up the material.

The CDR3 extends over 15 amino acids. Germline lookup yields CDR1 SGHRS and CDR2 YFSETQ. The V end lost 4 bases, the J end lost 0 bases, and 11 bases lay between the germline ends. Original processing methods: From reference gene primer amplification, estimates of nucleated cell counts were derived. The table came from immunoSEQ multiplex PCR; TCRdb's copy has only in-frame clones and leaves some out. V and J calls and clone size are copied from that table; D and trimming were computed from the DNA. The sample has around 45,000 clones; roughly 69% are singletons. This receptor was taken from an elderly man with acute or convalescent COVID-19. Sequencing was done on a sample of peripheral blood. The chain is built from TRBV5-1 and TRBJ2-1, with D perhaps TRBD1 (6 bases). CDR3 amino acids: CASSPQGYSYNEQFF. The CDR3, as DNA: TGCGCCAGCAGCCCACAGGGCTACTCCTACAATGAGCAGTTCTTC.